This T cell receptor (beta chain) was recovered during a study of control samples from healthy donors and cancer patients. The repertoire was sequenced with immunoSEQ multiplex PCR; TCRdb's copy has only in-frame clones and lacks some. Counted here are 100,000 to 130,000 clones, about 80% occurring once; the ten biggest clones make up roughly 6.5%. The CDR3 is 14 residues long. V was pared by 2 bases and J by 1 base, with 9 bases between. Per germline, CDR1 SGHRS and CDR2 YFSETQ. This rearrangement joins TRBV5-1 to TRBJ2-5; the D gene is possibly TRBD1 (5 bases). This clonotype was obtained from a man younger than 35 in good health. Source material: blood. This CDR3 reads CASSFRQIQETQYF. The CDR3 coding sequence is TGCGCCAGCAGCTTTAGACAGATCCAAGAGACCCAGTACTTC.